This T cell receptor (beta chain) was identified in a study of T cell responses to AZD1222 COVID-19 vaccine. Study-level points and caveats: CD4 TCRs linked to vaccination spanned spike, dominating at 160-218 and 743-854.

Libraries were prepared by immunoSEQ multiplex PCR; TCRdb keeps only in-frame clonotypes and omits some of them. Among 150,000 or so clones listed, around nine tenths were seen once. As for this clone: Its antigen is unidentified.

The germline V gene encodes CDR1 MNHEY and CDR2 SVGAGI. The CDR3 loop spans 15 amino acids. With 6 bases clipped from V and 3 bases from J, the junction kept 6 bases outside the gene matches. The J gene is TRBJ2-2, the V gene TRBV6-5; TRBD2 agrees at 8 bases. This sample comprised peripheral blood, obtained on day 0 of AZD1222 vaccination. This clonotype was sampled from an adult in good health. CDR3 sequence: CASSGLARYTGELFF. In nucleotides, the CDR3 is TGTGCCAGCAGCGGACTAGCCCGTTACACCGGGGAGCTGTTTTTT.